The 18 T cell receptor beta chains below were found in one sample sequenced in a study of T cells in Graves' hyperthyroidism and ophthalmopathy. TCR beta CDR3 sequences were amplified from RNA transcripts. When the TCR CDR3 underwent first-round RT-PCR, the HTBI primer set was used. TCRdb processed the multiplex PCR reads anew with MiXCR; each CDR3 protein has one entry. The sample holds approximately 410,000 distinct CDR3 sequences, approximately 15% seen once. Specimen: blood. These receptors were obtained from a woman aged 18-35 years with Graves' hyperthyroidism.

In its sample, this clonotype was seen a few times. A much larger clonotype is one base distant, so this may be a read error. The chain uses TRBV6-2 or TRBV6-3 and TRBJ2-1; D may be TRBD2 (5 bases). Germline V gives CDR1 MNHEY, CDR2 SVGEGT. The CDR3 loop spans 14 amino acids. The CDR3 reads CASTTGSSHNEQFF. In nucleotides, the CDR3 is TGTGCCAGCACTACGGGGAGCTCCCACAATGAGCAGTTCTTC.

This sequence joins TRBV2 and TRBJ2-5, with 7 bases lining up with TRBD2. Germline assignment: CDR1 SNHLY and CDR2 FYNNEI. The CDR3 loop spans 14 amino acids. V lost 7 bases to trimming and J lost 6 bases; unmatched junction nucleotides: 11. CDR3 nucleotides: TGTGCCAGCAAGGTGCGGGCTAGCGGCCAGACCCAGTACTTC. This translates into CASKVRASGQTQYF.

This clonotype was seen repeatedly, ten times or more. The rearrangement joins TRBV7-6 to TRBJ2-1; 14 bases are a match to TRBD2. V lost 4 bases to trimming and J lost 9 bases; unmatched junction nucleotides: 5. The CDR3 has 15 amino acids. Germline V lookup: CDR1 SGHVS, CDR2 FNYEAQ. The CDR3 sequence: CASSSQGTSGGEQFF. CDR3 bases: TGTGCCAGCAGCTCTCAAGGGACTAGCGGGGGTGAGCAGTTCTTC.

The sample holds many counts of this clonotype. The genes are TRBV11-2 and TRBJ1-2; 9 nucleotides match TRBD1. With 1 base clipped from V and 8 bases from J, the junction kept 14 bases outside the gene matches. Germline V CDR1 and CDR2: SGHAT, FQNNGV. The CDR3 contains 17 residues. The CDR3 spells CASSLGVQGAPLSGYTF. The DNA for the CDR3 is TGTGCCAGCAGCTTAGGTGTACAGGGGGCGCCCCTATCGGGCTACACCTTC. Full variable domain (outside the CDR3, taken from reference TRBV11-2 and TRBJ1-2): EAGVAQSPRYKIIEKRQSVAFWCNPISGHATLYWYQQILGQGPKLLIQFQNNGVVDDSQLPKDRFSAERLKGVDSTLKIQPAKLEDSAVYLCASSLGVQGAPLSGYTFGSGTRLTVV.

The sample holds a few counts of this clonotype. The V gene is TRBV20-1, the J gene TRBJ2-2; TRBD1 aligns across 10 bases. J gave up 5 bases and V 0 bases, and 9 bases lay outside the gene matches. This CDR3 is 17 amino acids long. Germline CDR1 reads DFQATT; CDR2 reads SNEGSKA (reference sequence). The CDR3 loop reads CSARDPIRQGATGELFF. In DNA form, the CDR3 reads TGCAGTGCTAGAGATCCGATTAGACAGGGGGCAACCGGGGAGCTGTTTTTT.

This clonotype was seen ten or more times. The chain joins TRBV2 to TRBJ2-1; no definite D call. Germline assignment: CDR1 SNHLY and CDR2 FYNNEI. With 6 bases removed from V and 4 bases from J, the gap between germline ends came to 16 bases. The CDR3 consists of 15 residues. Here the CDR3 DNA reads TGTGCCAGCAGGTCTGGTGTTCTCACTTACAATGAGCAGTTCTTC. Translating gives CASRSGVLTYNEQFF.

This clonotype was found a few times. This may come from a read error, since a much larger clone is one base off. As DNA, the CDR3 is TGTGCCAGCAGTGTGGACGGAACCTACGAGCAGTACTTC. Translating gives CASSVDGTYEQYF. The genes are TRBV25-1 and TRBJ2-7; D gene ambiguous. The CDR3 is 13 residues long. From germline, CDR1 is MGHDK and CDR2 SYGVNS. Trimming stripped 4 bases from V and 2 bases from J, with 9 bases between.

The sample holds many counts of this clonotype. The chain recombines TRBV6-1 with TRBJ1-4; D is possibly TRBD1 (5 bases). The V end lost 6 bases, the J end lost 0 bases, and 8 bases lay between the germline ends. Germline values: CDR1 MNHNS, CDR2 SASEGT. This CDR3 is built from 14 residues. The CDR3 spells CASRRGATNEKLFF. The DNA of the CDR3 is TGTGCCAGCAGACGGGGGGCAACTAATGAAAAACTGTTTTTT.

As concerns this clonotype: A read error may account for a junction end that differs from germline. The chain carries TRBV3-1 and TRBJ2-7; the D gene could be TRBD1 or TRBD2 (6 bases each). The germline V gene encodes CDR1 LGHDT and CDR2 YNNKEL (reference sequence). This CDR3 is 16 amino acids long. CDR3 nucleotide sequence: TGTGCCAGCACTCACGGGGGCCGGGAGCGATCCTACGAGCGGTACTTC. Translating gives CASTHGGRERSYERYF.

V is TRBV9 and J is TRBJ1-3, with D possibly being TRBD1 (6 bases). Trimming shortened V by 6 bases and J by 3 bases, and 10 bases separated the two germline ends. CDR1 is SGDLS and CDR2 is YYNGEE in the germline V gene. The CDR3 is made up of 13 amino acids. The CDR3: CASNPTGGNTIYF. The CDR3 nucleotides read TGTGCCAGCAATCCGACAGGTGGAAACACCATATATTTT.

This clonotype was seen a handful of times. CDR3 bases: TGTGCCAGCAGCTTGTTTACAACTAATGAAAAACTGTTTTTT. Protein: CASSLFTTNEKLFF. The chain employs TRBV5-6 and TRBJ1-4; the D is unclear. There are 14 residues in the CDR3. V shed 1 base and J shed 0 bases, with 4 bases lying between them. The germline V gene encodes CDR1 SGHDT and CDR2 YYEEEE.

This clonotype was recorded many times. This chain connects TRBV2 to TRBJ1-5, with 7 bases identical to TRBD1. The trim removed 5 bases at V and 4 bases at J, leaving 5 bases unmatched. The CDR3 runs 14 residues. CDR1 is SNHLY, CDR2 FYNNEI, per germline. CDR3 coding DNA: TGTGCCAGCAGTTTGGACAGGATGAATCAGCCCCAGCATTTT. Residues: CASSLDRMNQPQHF.

The V and J genes are TRBV6-1 and TRBJ2-1, with 9 bases lining up with TRBD2. Germline V lookup: CDR1 MNHNS, CDR2 SASEGT. V trimming: 5 bases; J trimming: 15 bases; junction bases outside the gene matches: 11. This CDR3 is built from 13 residues. CDR3: CASSTPGAGGGFF. CDR3 sequence (DNA): TGTGCCAGCAGTACCCCCGGCGCGGGGGGGGGGTTCTTC.

This clonotype was counted at least ten times. The CDR3 DNA reads as TGCAGTGCTAGAGATGCTAGCGGTTCAAACACAGATACGCAGTATTTT. Translation: CSARDASGSNTDTQYF. The V and J genes are TRBV20-1 and TRBJ2-3; 7 nucleotides agree with TRBD2. The CDR3 is made up of 16 amino acids. The trim removed 0 bases at V and 2 bases at J, leaving 8 bases unmatched. Looked up from germline, CDR1 is DFQATT and CDR2 is SNEGSKA (reference sequence).

This clonotype was counted a few times. CDR3 nucleotides: TGCGCCAGCAGCAGACAGGGGAATGGGTACAATGAGCAGTTCTTC. It yields the protein CASSRQGNGYNEQFF. The rearrangement uses TRBV4-1 and TRBJ2-1; 8 bases are a match to TRBD1. CDR1 is MGHRA and CDR2 is YSYEKL in the germline V gene. The trim removed 5 bases at V and 4 bases at J, leaving 7 bases unmatched. The CDR3 covers 15 residues.

This clonotype was detected ten times or more. The gene calls are TRBV6-1 and TRBJ2-7; D remains ambiguous. The length of the CDR3 is 11 residues. Germline V gives CDR1 MNHNS, CDR2 SASEGT. V lost 2 bases and J 2 bases, leaving 1 base between the germline ends. The CDR3, as DNA: TGTGCCAGCAGTGAAACCTACGAGCAGTACTTC. Encoded protein: CASSETYEQYF.

This clonotype was detected ten times or more. The CDR3 DNA is TGTGCCAGCAGTTACTCGGTCGAACAGCTTTACAATGAGCAGTTCTTC. Protein product: CASSYSVEQLYNEQFF. This chain links TRBV6-2 or TRBV6-3 with TRBJ2-1; D remains ambiguous. The CDR3 has 16 amino acids. Deletions cut 0 bases from V and 4 bases from J, with 13 bases between. Germline V gives CDR1 MNHEY, CDR2 SVGEGT.

The sample holds many counts of this clonotype. This rearrangement joins TRBV28 to TRBJ1-1, with D perhaps matching TRBD1 (6 bases). Germline V gene sequence: CDR1 MDHEN, CDR2 SYDVKM. The CDR3 is made up of 15 amino acids. The V end lost 2 bases, the J end lost 0 bases, and 10 bases lay between the germline ends. The CDR3 DNA reads as TGTGCCAGCAGTTTAACAGGGTTGATGAACACTGAAGCTTTCTTT. This codes for CASSLTGLMNTEAFF.